This is a list of T cell receptor beta chains from one sample in a study of cytomegalovirus exposure and HLA in healthy donors. TCRdb's copy holds only in-frame clones and misses some; the assay was immunoSEQ multiplex PCR. The table shows around 130,000 clones, with 75% to 90% occurring only once. The material sequenced was PBMCs. The receptors shown here come from a woman in her thirties or forties in good health and CMV-seropositive. The CDR3 runs from the conserved cysteine through the conserved F or W. Fields, in order: V gene, CDR3 protein.

TRBV7-6,CASSGWTGVETQYF
TRBV10-3,CAISGGGEAEAFF
TRBV13,CASSLVGSYYGYTF
TRBV9,CASSGQGLAGDQETQYF
TRBV15,CATSPRTGAAGSPQHF
TRBV4-1,CASSQEGGVSARRGYTF
TRBV18,CASSPGALGFEQYF
TRBV6-1,CASSGSGRGYEQYF
TRBV28,CASSTYHSGSSYEQYF
TRBV5-1,CASSLSANYGYTF
TRBV2,CASSRTSGEQFF
TRBV14,CASSPDRLPREQYF
TRBV5-1,CASSLEESGANVLTF
TRBV5-1,CASSESGAHDTQYF
TRBV5-1,CASSQTGGLDTQYF
TRBV5-1,CASSKGAGGALTYEQYF
TRBV10-3,CAISETQGASGNTIYF
TRBV19,CASSIAQGWGFF
TRBV5-1,CASSPGTAPLEQFF
TRBV19,CASKTTGAYEQYF
TRBV9,CASSVAPAESTDTQYF
TRBV9,CASSPGTSGYEQYF
TRBV28,CASRGSGGSYEQYF
TRBV5-6,CASRFLGQGNTEAFF
TRBV7-9,CASSFPLKGGGGVETQYF
TRBV5-8,CASRAGTGVTGELFF
TRBV19,CASSIERGSYEQYF
TRBV19,CASSMRTSGSTDTQYF
TRBV30,CAWSDSGGSYEQYF
TRBV28,CASSRRLREAGGPDTQYF
TRBV6-6,CASSYSNSYEQYF
TRBV7-2,CASRRGGLDRVDEQYF
TRBV18,CASSTRDRGYAEAFF
TRBV4-3,CASSQTGDSLAGEQYF